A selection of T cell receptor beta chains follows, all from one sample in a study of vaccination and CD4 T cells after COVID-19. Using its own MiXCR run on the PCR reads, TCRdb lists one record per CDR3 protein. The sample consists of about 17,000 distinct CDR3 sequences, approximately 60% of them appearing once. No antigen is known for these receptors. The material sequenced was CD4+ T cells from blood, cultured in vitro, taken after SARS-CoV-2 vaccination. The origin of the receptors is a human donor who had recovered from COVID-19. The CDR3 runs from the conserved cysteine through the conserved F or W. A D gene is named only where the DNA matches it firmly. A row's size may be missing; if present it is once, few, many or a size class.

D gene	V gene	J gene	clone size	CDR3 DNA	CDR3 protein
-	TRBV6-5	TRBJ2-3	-	TGTGCCAGCAGTTCGCCGGGACCTTACACAGATACGCAGTATTTT	CASSSPGPYTDTQYF
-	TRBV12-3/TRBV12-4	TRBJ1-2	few	TGTGCCAGCAGTTTGCAGGTTGGCTATGGCTACACCTTC	CASSLQVGYGYTF
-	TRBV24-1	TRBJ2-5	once	TGTGCCACCAGTGAACAGGAAGAGACCCAGTACTTC	CATSEQEETQYF
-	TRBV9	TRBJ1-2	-	TGTGCCAGCAGCCCTACGAGCCGGGCCACCTATGGCTACACCTTC	CASSPTSRATYGYTF
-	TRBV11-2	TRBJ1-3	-	TGTGCCAGCAGCTTAGGGCCAGGAGGTGGAAACACCATATATTTT	CASSLGPGGGNTIYF
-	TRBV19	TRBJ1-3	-	TGTGCCAGTAGTATTGAACGGCGGGACACCATATATTTT	CASSIERRDTIYF
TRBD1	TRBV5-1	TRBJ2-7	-	TGCGCCAGCGGGACCGGGACAGCAAGCTCCTACGAGCAGTACTTC	CASGTGTASSYEQYF
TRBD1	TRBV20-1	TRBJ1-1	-	TGCAGTGCCCCGGCCAGGGGACAGGACACTGAAGCTTTCTTT	CSAPARGQDTEAFF
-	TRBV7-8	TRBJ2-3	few	TGTGCCAGCCGGTCCGGGTCTAGCACAGATACGCAGTATTTT	CASRSGSSTDTQYF
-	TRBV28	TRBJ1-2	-	TGTGCCAGTACCCTCGCCGGGGCGCGCGGCTACACCTTC	CASTLAGARGYTF
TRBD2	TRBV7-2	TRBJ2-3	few	TGTGCCAGCAGCTTAGCAGCGGGAGGAGTAGATACGCAGTATTTT	CASSLAAGGVDTQYF
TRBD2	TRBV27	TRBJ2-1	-	TGTGCCAGCAGAATGACTAGCGGGAGTAGGAATGAGCAGTTCTTC	CASRMTSGSRNEQFF
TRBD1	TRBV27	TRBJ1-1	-	TGTGCCAGCAGTAGTCTCCCGGGACAGGGGGATTGGGCCACTGAAGCTTTCTTT	CASSSLPGQGDWATEAFF
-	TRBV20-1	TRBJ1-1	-	TGCAGTGCTAGAGAGGACAGGAACACTGAAGCTTTCTTT	CSAREDRNTEAFF
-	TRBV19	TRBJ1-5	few	TGTGCCAGTAGTACTCTGAGGCTCCTTAGCAATCAGCCCCAGCATTTT	CASSTLRLLSNQPQHF